This T cell receptor beta chain was captured in a study of T cells in Graves' hyperthyroidism and ophthalmopathy. Overall study results and limits: Ophthalmopathy was separated from stable hyperthyroidism by a 13 V-J model.

It was RNA transcripts that yielded the amplified TCR beta CDR3 regions. HTBI primers drove first-round RT-PCR of the TCR CDR3. TCRdb re-derived calls from the multiplex PCR reads in MiXCR, one entry per CDR3 protein. The data show about 560,000 distinct CDR3 sequences, approximately 15% seen once. This clonotype occurred many times. What it binds is not known. The specimen sequenced was blood. This sequence was found in a woman aged 18-30 years with Graves' hyperthyroidism.

Here the CDR3 reads CASSLGLVLGETQYF. The CDR3 DNA follows: TGTGCCAGCAGCCTCGGACTGGTACTCGGAGAGACCCAGTACTTC. The gene calls are TRBV6-2 or TRBV6-3 and TRBJ2-5, with D perhaps matching TRBD2 (5 bases). In germline, CDR1 is MNHEY, CDR2 SVGEGT. Between the trimmed V and J ends, which lost 6 bases and 4 bases, there was a span of 18 bases. This CDR3 has 15 amino acids.